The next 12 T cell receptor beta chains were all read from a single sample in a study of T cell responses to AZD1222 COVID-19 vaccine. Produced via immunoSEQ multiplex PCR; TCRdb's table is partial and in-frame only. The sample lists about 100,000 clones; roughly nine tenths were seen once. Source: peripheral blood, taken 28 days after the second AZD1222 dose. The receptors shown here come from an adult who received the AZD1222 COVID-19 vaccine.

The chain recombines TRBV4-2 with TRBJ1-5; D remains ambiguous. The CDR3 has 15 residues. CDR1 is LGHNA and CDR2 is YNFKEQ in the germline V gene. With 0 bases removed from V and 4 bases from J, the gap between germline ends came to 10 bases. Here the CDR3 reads CASSQDPADNQPQHF. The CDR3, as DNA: TGTGCCAGCAGCCAAGATCCTGCAGATAATCAGCCCCAGCATTTT.

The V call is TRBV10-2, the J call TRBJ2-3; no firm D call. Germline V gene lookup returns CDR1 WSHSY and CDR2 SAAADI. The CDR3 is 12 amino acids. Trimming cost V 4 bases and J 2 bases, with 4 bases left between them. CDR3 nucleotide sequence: TGCGCCAGCAGTGTCTCCACAGATACGCAGTATTTT. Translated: CASSVSTDTQYF.

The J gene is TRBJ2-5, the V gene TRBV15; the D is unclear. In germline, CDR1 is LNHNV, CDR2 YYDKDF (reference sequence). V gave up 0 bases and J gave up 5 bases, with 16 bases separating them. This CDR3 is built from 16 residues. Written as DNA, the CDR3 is TGTGCCACCAGCAGAGATTGGGGAAGTAGACGTGAGACCCAGTACTTC. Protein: CATSRDWGSRRETQYF.

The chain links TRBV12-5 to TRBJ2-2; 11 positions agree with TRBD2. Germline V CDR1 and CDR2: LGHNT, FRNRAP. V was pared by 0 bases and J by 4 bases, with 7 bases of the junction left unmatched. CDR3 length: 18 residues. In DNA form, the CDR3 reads TGTGCTAGTGGTTTGGTCCTGACTAGCGGGATAGGCACCGGGGAGCTGTTTTTT. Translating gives CASGLVLTSGIGTGELFF.

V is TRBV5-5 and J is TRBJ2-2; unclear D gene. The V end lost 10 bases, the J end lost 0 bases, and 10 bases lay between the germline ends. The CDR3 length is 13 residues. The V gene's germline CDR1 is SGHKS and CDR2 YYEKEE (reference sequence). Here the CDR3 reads CAGSQSNTGELFF. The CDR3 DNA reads TGTGCCGGATCACAATCGAACACCGGGGAGCTGTTTTTT. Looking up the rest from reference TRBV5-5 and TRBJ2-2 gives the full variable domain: DAGVTQSPTHLIKTRGQQVTLRCSPISGHKSVSWYQQVLGQGPQFIFQYYEKEERGRGNFPDRFSARQFPNYSSELNVNALLLGDSALYLCAGSQSNTGELFFGEGSRLTVL.

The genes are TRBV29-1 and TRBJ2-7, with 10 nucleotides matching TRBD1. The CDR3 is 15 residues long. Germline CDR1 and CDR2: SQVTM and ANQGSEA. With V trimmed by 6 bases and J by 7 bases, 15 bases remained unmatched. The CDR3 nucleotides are TGCAGCGTCGTCAGGGACAGGGGAGAATCGGGAGAGCAGTACTTC. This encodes CSVVRDRGESGEQYF.

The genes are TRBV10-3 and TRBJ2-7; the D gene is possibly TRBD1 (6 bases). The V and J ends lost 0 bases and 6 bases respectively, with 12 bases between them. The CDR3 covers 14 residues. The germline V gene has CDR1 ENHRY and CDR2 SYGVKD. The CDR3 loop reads CAISESSRGGEQYF. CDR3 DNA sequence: TGTGCCATCAGTGAGTCCAGCAGGGGTGGCGAGCAGTACTTC.

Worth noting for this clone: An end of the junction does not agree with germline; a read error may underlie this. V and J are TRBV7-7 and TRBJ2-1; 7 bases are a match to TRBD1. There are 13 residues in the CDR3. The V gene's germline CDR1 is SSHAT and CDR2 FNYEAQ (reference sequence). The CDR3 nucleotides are TGTGCTAGCAGCCTCAGACAGGGCAATGAGCAGTTCTTC. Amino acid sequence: CASSLRQGNEQFF.

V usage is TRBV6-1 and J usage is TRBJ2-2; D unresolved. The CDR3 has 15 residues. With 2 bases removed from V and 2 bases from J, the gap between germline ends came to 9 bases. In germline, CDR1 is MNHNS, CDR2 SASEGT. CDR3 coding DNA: TGTGCCAGCAGTGAAAACAGCCTTAACACCGGGGAGCTGTTTTTT. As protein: CASSENSLNTGELFF.

CDR3 sequence reads: CASGEGVTMNTEAFF. In nucleotides, the CDR3 is TGCGCCAGCGGGGAGGGGGTGACAATGAACACTGAAGCTTTCTTT. V usage is TRBV5-1 and J usage is TRBJ1-1; D possibly corresponds to TRBD1 (6 bases). The germline gives CDR1 SGHRS, CDR2 YFSETQ. The CDR3 runs 15 residues. Trimming removed 7 bases from V and 0 bases from J, with 16 bases in between.

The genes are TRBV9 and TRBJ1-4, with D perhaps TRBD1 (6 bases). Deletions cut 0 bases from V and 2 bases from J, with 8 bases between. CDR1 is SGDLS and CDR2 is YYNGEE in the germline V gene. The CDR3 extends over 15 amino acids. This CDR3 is CASSVERGTNEKLFF. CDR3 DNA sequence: TGTGCCAGCAGCGTAGAAAGGGGGACTAATGAAAAACTGTTTTTT.

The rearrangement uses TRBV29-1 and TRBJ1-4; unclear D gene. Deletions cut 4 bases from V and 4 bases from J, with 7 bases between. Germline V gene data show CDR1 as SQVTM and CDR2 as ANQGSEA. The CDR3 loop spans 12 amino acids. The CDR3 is CSVAGVNEKLFF. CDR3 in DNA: TGCAGCGTTGCGGGCGTTAATGAAAAACTGTTTTTT.